Included here is one T cell receptor beta chain sequence, with context. Its antigen is not known. Study donors comprised healthy, HIV-negative adults devoid of recent acute infection or vaccination. Nashville, Tennessee was home to all donors, each a Caucasian adult. The table came from immunoSEQ multiplex PCR; TCRdb's copy has only in-frame clones and leaves some out. This sample yields some 1.4 million clones, of which roughly 96% are seen a single time; roughly 1.1% belongs to the top ten. These data are taken from a study of shared clonotypes between healthy human individuals. Study-wide points: Non-shared clonotypes displayed generation probabilities falling below those of clonotypes present in all four donors. Rarefaction indicated that sorted-subset sequencing remained incomplete although depth was large.

This sequence was found in a man under 40 in good health. Sequences were obtained from naive CD4+ T cells sorted from blood. Subset here: CD45RA+ positively selected.

Here the CDR3 DNA reads TGTGCCAGCAGCCTAACAGGACGTACTGGCACAGATACGCAGTATTTT. Translating it yields CASSLTGRTGTDTQYF. The V and J genes are TRBV11-3 and TRBJ2-3; a weak D match, TRBD1 (5 bases). Per germline, CDR1 SGHNT and CDR2 YENEEA. V lost 5 bases and J lost 1, with 16 bases in between. The length of the CDR3 is 16 residues.